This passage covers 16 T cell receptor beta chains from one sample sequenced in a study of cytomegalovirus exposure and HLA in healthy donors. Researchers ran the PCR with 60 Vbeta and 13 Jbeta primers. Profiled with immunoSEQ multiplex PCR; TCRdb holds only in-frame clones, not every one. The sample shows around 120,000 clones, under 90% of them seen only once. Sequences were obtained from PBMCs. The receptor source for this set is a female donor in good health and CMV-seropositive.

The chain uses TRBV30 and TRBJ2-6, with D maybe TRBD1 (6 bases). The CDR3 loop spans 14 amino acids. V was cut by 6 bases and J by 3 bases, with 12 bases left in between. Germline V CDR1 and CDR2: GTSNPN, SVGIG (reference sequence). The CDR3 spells CACSPGVGANVLTF. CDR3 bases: TGTGCCTGTTCCCCAGGGGTTGGGGCCAACGTCCTGACTTTC.

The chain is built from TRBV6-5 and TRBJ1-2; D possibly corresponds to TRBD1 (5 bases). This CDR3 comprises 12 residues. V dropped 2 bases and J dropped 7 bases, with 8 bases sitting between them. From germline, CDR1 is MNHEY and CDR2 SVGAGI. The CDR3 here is CASSYAGLGYTF. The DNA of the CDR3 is TGTGCCAGCAGTTACGCAGGGCTTGGCTACACCTTC.

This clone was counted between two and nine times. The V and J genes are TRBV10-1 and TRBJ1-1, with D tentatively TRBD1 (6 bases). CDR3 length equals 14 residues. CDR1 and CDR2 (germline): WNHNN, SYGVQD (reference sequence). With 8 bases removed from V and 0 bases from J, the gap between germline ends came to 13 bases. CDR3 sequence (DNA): TGCGCCAGCGCCCCAGGGGCCATGAACACTGAAGCTTTCTTT. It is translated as CASAPGAMNTEAFF.

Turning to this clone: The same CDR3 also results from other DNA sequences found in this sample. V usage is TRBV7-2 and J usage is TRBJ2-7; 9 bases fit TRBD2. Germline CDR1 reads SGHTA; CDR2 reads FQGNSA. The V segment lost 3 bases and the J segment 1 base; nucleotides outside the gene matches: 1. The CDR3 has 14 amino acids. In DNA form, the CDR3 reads TGTGCCAGCAGCTTGGCGGGGGGGTCCTACGAGCAGTACTTC. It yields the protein CASSLAGGSYEQYF.

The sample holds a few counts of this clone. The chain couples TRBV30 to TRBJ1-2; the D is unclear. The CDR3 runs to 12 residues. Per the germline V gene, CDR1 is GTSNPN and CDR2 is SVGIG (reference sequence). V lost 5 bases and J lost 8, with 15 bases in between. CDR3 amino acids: CAWESAGLGYTF. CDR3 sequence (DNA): TGTGCCTGGGAATCAGCAGGCCTAGGCTACACCTTC.

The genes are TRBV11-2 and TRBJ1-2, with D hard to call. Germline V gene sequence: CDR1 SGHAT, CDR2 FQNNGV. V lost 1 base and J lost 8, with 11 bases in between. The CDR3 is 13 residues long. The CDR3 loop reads CASSLVALEGYTF. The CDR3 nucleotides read TGTGCCAGCAGCTTAGTAGCGCTCGAGGGCTACACCTTC.

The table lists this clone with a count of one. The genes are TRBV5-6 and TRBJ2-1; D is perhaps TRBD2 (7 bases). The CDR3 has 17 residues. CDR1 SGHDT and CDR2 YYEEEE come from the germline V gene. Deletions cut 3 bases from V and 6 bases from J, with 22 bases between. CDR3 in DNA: TGTGCCAGCAGCTCGGGGGGCCGGGGGGCGATAGTCAATGAGCAGTTCTTC. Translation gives CASSSGGRGAIVNEQFF.

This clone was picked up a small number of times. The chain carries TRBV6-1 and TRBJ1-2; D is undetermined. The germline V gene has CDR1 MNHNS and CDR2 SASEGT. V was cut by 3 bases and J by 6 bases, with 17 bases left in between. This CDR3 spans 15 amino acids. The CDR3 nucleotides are TGTGCCAGCAGTGATGGCACTAAACTGTGGGATGGCTACACCTTC. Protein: CASSDGTKLWDGYTF.

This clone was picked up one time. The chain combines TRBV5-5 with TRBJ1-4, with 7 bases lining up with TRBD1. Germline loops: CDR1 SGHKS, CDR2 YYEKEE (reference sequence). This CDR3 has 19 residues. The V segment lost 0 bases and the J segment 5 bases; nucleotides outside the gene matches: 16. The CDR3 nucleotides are TGTGCCAGCAGCTTGGCCAGACAGGGTGGGGCGGGGTCAAATGAAAAACTGTTTTTT. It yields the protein CASSLARQGGAGSNEKLFF.

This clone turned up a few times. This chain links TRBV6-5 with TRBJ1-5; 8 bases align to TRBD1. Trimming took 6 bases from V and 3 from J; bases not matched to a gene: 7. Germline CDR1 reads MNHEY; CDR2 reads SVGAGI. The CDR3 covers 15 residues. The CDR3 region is CASSKQGGLNQPQHF. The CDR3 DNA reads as TGTGCCAGCAGCAAACAGGGGGGCCTCAATCAGCCCCAGCATTTT.

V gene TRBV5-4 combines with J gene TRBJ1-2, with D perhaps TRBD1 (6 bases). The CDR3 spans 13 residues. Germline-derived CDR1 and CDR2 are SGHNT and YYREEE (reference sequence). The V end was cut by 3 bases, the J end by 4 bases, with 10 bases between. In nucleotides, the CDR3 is TGTGCCAGCAGCTCCGGGACATTCTATGGCTACACCTTC. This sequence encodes CASSSGTFYGYTF.

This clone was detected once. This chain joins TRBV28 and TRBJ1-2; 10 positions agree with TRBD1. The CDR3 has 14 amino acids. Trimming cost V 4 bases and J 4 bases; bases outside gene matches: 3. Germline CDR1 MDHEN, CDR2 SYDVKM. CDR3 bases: TGTGCCAGCAGTTCCGGGACAGGGGTCTATGGCTACACCTTC. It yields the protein CASSSGTGVYGYTF.

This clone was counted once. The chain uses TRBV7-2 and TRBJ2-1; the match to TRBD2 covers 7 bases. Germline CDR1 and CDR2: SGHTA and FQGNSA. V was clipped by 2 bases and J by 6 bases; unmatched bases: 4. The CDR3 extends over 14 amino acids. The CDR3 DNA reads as TGTGCCAGCAGCTTAATGTCGGGGGGCAATGAGCAGTTCTTC. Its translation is CASSLMSGGNEQFF. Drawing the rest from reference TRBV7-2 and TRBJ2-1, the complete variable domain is GAGVSQSPSNKVTEKGKDVELRCDPISGHTALYWYRQSLGQGLEFLIYFQGNSAPDKSGLPSDRFSAERTGGSVSTLTIQRTQQEDSAVYLCASSLMSGGNEQFFGPGTRLTVL.

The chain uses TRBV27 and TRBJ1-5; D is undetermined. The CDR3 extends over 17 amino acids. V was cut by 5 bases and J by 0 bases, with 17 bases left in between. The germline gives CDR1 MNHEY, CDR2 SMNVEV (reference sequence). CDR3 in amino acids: CASSTRRTGISNQPQHF. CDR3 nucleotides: TGTGCCAGCAGTACCCGGCGGACGGGGATTAGCAATCAGCCCCAGCATTTT.

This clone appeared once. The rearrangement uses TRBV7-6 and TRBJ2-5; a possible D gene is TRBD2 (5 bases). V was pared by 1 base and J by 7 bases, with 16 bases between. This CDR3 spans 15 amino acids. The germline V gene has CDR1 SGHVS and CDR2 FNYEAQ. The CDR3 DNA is TGTGCCAGCAGCTTAGACGGAGGACCGCCCGGGACCCAGTACTTC. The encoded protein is CASSLDGGPPGTQYF.

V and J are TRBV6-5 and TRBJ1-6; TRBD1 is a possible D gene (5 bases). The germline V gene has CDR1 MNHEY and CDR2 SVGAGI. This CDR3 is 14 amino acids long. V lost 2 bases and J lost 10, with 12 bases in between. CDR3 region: CASSYGPQGSPLHF. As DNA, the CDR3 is TGTGCCAGCAGTTACGGCCCTCAGGGCTCACCCCTCCACTTT.